One sample yielded the 19 T cell receptor beta chains listed below, sequenced in a study of CD8 T cells in ankylosing spondylitis. From the 5' RACE reads, TCRdb called clonotypes with MiXCR, one entry per CDR3 protein. The sample has roughly 170,000 distinct CDR3 sequences, approximately 10% seen once. The material sequenced was blood, either unsorted or a sorted T cell fraction (not recorded which). These receptors all stem from a female donor with ankylosing spondylitis or in good health (not recorded which).

The chain combines TRBV7-8 with TRBJ2-1; the match to TRBD2 covers 8 bases. The CDR3 runs to 18 residues. V lost 4 bases to trimming and J lost 0 bases; unmatched junction nucleotides: 11. CDR1 is SGHVS and CDR2 is FQNEAQ in the germline V gene. The CDR3: CASSSTAGTRASYNEQFF. Written as DNA, the CDR3 is TGTGCCAGCAGCTCAACCGCGGGGACTAGGGCCTCCTACAATGAGCAGTTCTTC.

The chain has TRBV28 and TRBJ1-3, with D uncertain. Germline V gives CDR1 MDHEN, CDR2 SYDVKM. The CDR3 covers 13 residues. Trimming cost V 6 bases and J 4 bases, with 10 bases left between them. The CDR3 nucleotides read TGTGCCAGCAGATTACCTGGCGGAAACACCATATATTTT. Translating gives CASRLPGGNTIYF.

The table lists this clonotype with many counts. The CDR3 bases are TGTGCCAGCAGCGTAGTCCCGGGACTAGTGTCCCCTAACGCCTACAATGAGCAGTTCTTC. Its translation is CASSVVPGLVSPNAYNEQFF. This chain connects TRBV9 to TRBJ2-1; 8 bases agree with TRBD2. The CDR3 is made up of 20 amino acids. With 0 bases clipped from V and 2 bases from J, the junction kept 16 bases outside the gene matches. CDR1 is SGDLS, CDR2 YYNGEE, per germline.

The V and J genes are TRBV5-1 and TRBJ1-1; D possibly corresponds to TRBD1 (5 bases). This CDR3 contains 16 residues. The germline CDR1 and CDR2 sequences are SGHRS and YFSETQ. Deletions cut 7 bases from V and 0 bases from J, with 19 bases between. The CDR3 nucleotides read TGCGCCAGCGGAGAAGGGGCAGAGCTCATGAACACTGAAGCTTTCTTT. Its protein product is CASGEGAELMNTEAFF. Using reference TRBV5-1 and TRBJ1-1 for the parts outside the CDR3, the full variable domain is KAGVTQTPRYLIKTRGQQVTLSCSPISGHRSVSWYQQTPGQGLQFLFEYFSETQRNKGNFPGRFSGRQFSNSRSEMNVSTLELGDSALYLCASGEGAELMNTEAFFGQGTRLTVV.

This chain links TRBV12-3 or TRBV12-4 with TRBJ2-7; tentative D call: TRBD2 (5 bases). CDR3 length: 13 residues. The V end was cut by 6 bases, the J end by 3 bases, with 12 bases between. Here the CDR3 DNA reads TGTGCCAGCAGCTTCGGGGAGAGCTACGAGCAGTACTTC. It yields the protein CASSFGESYEQYF.

This clonotype was seen more than once but under ten times. The chain couples TRBV20-1 to TRBJ2-3; D is possibly TRBD2 (6 bases). The germline V gene has CDR1 DFQATT and CDR2 SNEGSKA (reference sequence). This CDR3 has 19 amino acids. The V and J ends lost 4 bases and 4 bases respectively, with 30 bases between them. Here the CDR3 reads CSATPPLALESLAPDTQYF. The CDR3 DNA reads as TGCAGTGCTACTCCTCCACTAGCATTGGAGTCGTTAGCTCCAGATACGCAGTATTTT.

There are a few counts of this clonotype. This rearrangement joins TRBV12-3 or TRBV12-4 to TRBJ2-2; 10 bases fit TRBD1. The length of the CDR3 is 15 residues. Trimming took 4 bases from V and 4 from J; bases not matched to a gene: 3. The CDR3 loop reads CASSWDRGGTGELFF. The CDR3 nucleotides read TGTGCCAGCAGTTGGGACAGGGGAGGCACCGGGGAGCTGTTTTTT.

This sequence joins TRBV20-1 and TRBJ2-7, with D possibly being TRBD1 (6 bases). Germline V gene sequence: CDR1 DFQATT, CDR2 SNEGSKA (reference sequence). The CDR3 runs 11 residues. The V and J ends lost 8 bases and 1 base respectively, with 9 bases between them. CDR3 nucleotide sequence: TGCAGTCCCAGGGGATCCTACGAGCAGTACTTC. This translates into CSPRGSYEQYF.

The chain uses TRBV27 and TRBJ2-3; 7 bases map to TRBD1. The V segment lost 6 bases and the J segment 10 bases; nucleotides outside the gene matches: 4. This CDR3 comprises 11 residues. Germline values: CDR1 MNHEY, CDR2 SMNVEV (reference sequence). The CDR3 nucleotides read TGTGCCAGCAGGCGACAGGGACCGCAGTATTTT. Amino acid sequence: CASRRQGPQYF.

V gene TRBV27 combines with J gene TRBJ2-1; a weak D match, TRBD2 (5 bases). Germline CDR1 is MNHEY and CDR2 is SMNVEV (reference sequence). The ends were cut back, 7 bases at V and 10 bases at J, with 23 bases in the middle. The CDR3 extends over 15 amino acids. The CDR3 nucleotides are TGTGCCAGCACCTGGAGTATTGGCGGGCCCAGAGAGCAGTTCTTC. This codes for CASTWSIGGPREQFF.

This chain uses TRBV15 with TRBJ1-1; D gene ambiguous. The V and J ends lost 2 bases and 0 bases respectively, with 1 base between them. CDR3 size: 12 residues. Germline V gives CDR1 LNHNV, CDR2 YYDKDF (reference sequence). The CDR3, as DNA: TGTGCCACCAGCAGAATGAACACTGAAGCTTTCTTT. It translates to CATSRMNTEAFF.

This clonotype was counted at least ten times. This chain uses TRBV4-3 with TRBJ1-1; D might be TRBD1 (6 bases). CDR3 length equals 14 residues. Germline V gene data show CDR1 as LGHNA and CDR2 as YSLEER. V dropped 6 bases and J dropped 1 base, with 12 bases sitting between them. CDR3 in amino acids: CASSSGGENTEAFF. The CDR3, as DNA: TGCGCCAGCAGTAGTGGGGGCGAGAACACTGAAGCTTTCTTT.

V gene TRBV28 combines with J gene TRBJ2-1, with D possibly TRBD2 on 6 matching bases. Trimming cost V 2 bases and J 3 bases, with 11 bases left between them. This CDR3 spans 15 amino acids. In germline, CDR1 is MDHEN, CDR2 SYDVKM. This chain's CDR3 is CASSLTGENYNEQFF. As DNA, the CDR3 is TGTGCCAGCAGTTTAACGGGAGAGAACTACAATGAGCAGTTCTTC.

This clonotype was seen a handful of times. V usage is TRBV19 and J usage is TRBJ2-1; 9 bases agree with TRBD2. Germline CDR1 LNHDA, CDR2 SQIVND (reference sequence). This CDR3 region has 16 residues. Losses at the gene ends were 6 bases for V and 0 bases for J; bases not matched to a gene: 6. The CDR3 loop reads CASRKLAGYSYNEQFF. The DNA of the CDR3 is TGTGCCAGTAGAAAGCTAGCGGGATACTCCTACAATGAGCAGTTCTTC.

This clonotype has more than one count but fewer than ten. The genes are TRBV27 and TRBJ1-2; TRBD1 is a possible D gene (5 bases). The germline V and J ends were trimmed by 4 bases and 7 bases, with 16 bases remaining between them. Germline V gene sequence: CDR1 MNHEY, CDR2 SMNVEV (reference sequence). CDR3 size: 14 residues. This CDR3 reads CASSSSWDGGGYTF. The CDR3 DNA follows: TGTGCCAGCAGTTCGAGCTGGGACGGAGGTGGCTACACCTTC.

This clonotype was seen only a few times. The chain recombines TRBV7-9 with TRBJ2-7; D tentatively reads TRBD1 or TRBD2 (5 bases each). Trimming stripped 5 bases from V and 6 bases from J, with 11 bases between. Germline-derived CDR1 and CDR2 are SEHNR and FQNEAQ (reference sequence). There are 12 residues in the CDR3. The CDR3 is CASSLGVTEQYF. In DNA, the CDR3 is TGTGCCAGCAGCCTGGGGGTAACCGAGCAGTACTTC.

This clonotype was observed at least ten times. The chain employs TRBV12-3 or TRBV12-4 and TRBJ1-1, with D unresolved. The V gene lost 5 bases and the J gene lost 6 bases, with 10 bases spanning the gap. The CDR3 sequence is 12 residues long. CDR3 nucleotide sequence: TGTGCCAGCAGTACACCCCGGGCTGAAGCTTTCTTT. Its translation is CASSTPRAEAFF.

This clonotype was observed at least ten times. The chain recombines TRBV7-9 with TRBJ1-2; 8 bases are a match to TRBD1. The CDR3 spans 15 residues. The germline gives CDR1 SEHNR, CDR2 FQNEAQ (reference sequence). V gave up 4 bases and J gave up 7 bases; unmatched junction bases: 11. The CDR3 protein is CASSSSGDRGAGYTF. Written as DNA, the CDR3 is TGTGCCAGCAGCTCGTCCGGAGACAGGGGTGCTGGCTACACCTTC.

This clonotype was detected only a few times. The genes are TRBV27 and TRBJ2-1, with 11 bases matching TRBD2. The trim removed 7 bases at V and 15 bases at J, leaving 17 bases unmatched. The CDR3 has 15 residues. Germline lookup yields CDR1 MNHEY and CDR2 SMNVEV (reference sequence). CDR3 bases: TGTGCCAGCAAACGCGGGGGGACTAGCGGTCCAGGCTGGTTCTTC. Amino acid sequence: CASKRGGTSGPGWFF.